This TCR beta chain was retrieved from a study of T cells in Graves' hyperthyroidism and ophthalmopathy. Notes on the study in general: Peripheral blood also featured most of the thyroid clonotypes expanded above 0.001.

The germline V gene encodes CDR1 LGHDT and CDR2 YNNKEL (reference sequence). The V end was cut by 4 bases, the J end by 5 bases, with 14 bases between. CDR3 length equals 15 residues. This clonotype was observed many times. What it recognizes is unknown. What was amplified from RNA transcripts were TCR beta CDR3 regions. HTBI primers were employed in a first-round RT-PCR of the TCR CDR3. TCRdb processed the multiplex PCR reads anew with MiXCR; each CDR3 protein has one entry. The sample carries roughly 660,000 distinct CDR3 sequences, roughly 17% recorded once. The sample comprised blood. V and J are TRBV3-1 and TRBJ2-2; D might be TRBD1 (5 bases). This clonotype was obtained from a man aged 50 to 60 with Graves' hyperthyroidism. The CDR3 nucleotides are TGTGCCAGCAGCCCAGGGAACATCCGAACCGGGGAGCTGTTTTTT. Translation gives CASSPGNIRTGELFF. Full variable domain (outside the CDR3, taken from reference TRBV3-1 and TRBJ2-2): DTAVSQTPKYLVTQMGNDKSIKCEQNLGHDTMYWYKQDSKKFLKIMFSYNNKELIINETVPNRFSPKSPDKAHLNLHINSLELGDSAVYFCASSPGNIRTGELFFGEGSRLTVL.